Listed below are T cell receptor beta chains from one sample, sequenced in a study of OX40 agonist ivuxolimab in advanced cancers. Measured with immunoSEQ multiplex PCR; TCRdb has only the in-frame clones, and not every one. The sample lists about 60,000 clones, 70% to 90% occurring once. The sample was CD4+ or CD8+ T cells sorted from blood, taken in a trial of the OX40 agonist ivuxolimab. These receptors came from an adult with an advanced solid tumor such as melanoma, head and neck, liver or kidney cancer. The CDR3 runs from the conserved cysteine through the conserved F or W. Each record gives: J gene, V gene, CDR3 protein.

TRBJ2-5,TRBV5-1,CASSLMTRGETQYF
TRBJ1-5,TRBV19,CASSMTLQGAQSNQPQHF
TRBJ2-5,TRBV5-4,CASSWDFLQETQYF
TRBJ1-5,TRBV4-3,CASSQPDREGQPQHF
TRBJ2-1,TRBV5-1,CASSLAGLADEQFF
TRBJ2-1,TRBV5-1,CASSHTTSDHNEQFF
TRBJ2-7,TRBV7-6,CASSRPGEYEQYF
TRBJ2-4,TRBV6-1,CASKVPWAENIQYF
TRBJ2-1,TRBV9,CASSVTSGVNEQFF
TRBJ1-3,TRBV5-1,CASSLGSWNLGGDTIYF
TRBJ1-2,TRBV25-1,CASSEYTNPGGSYGYTF
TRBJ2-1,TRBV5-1,CASSLETGGGDEQFF
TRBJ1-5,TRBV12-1,CASSRDRGHNQPQHF
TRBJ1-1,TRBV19,CASSTPDRGTEAFF
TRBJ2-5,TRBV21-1,CASSKTSGRSEETQYF
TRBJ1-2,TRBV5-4,CASSRGGAESGGGYTF
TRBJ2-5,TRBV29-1,CSVEFGKIETQYF
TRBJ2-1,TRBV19,CASSSGIAGGINNEQFF
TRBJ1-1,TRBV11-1,CASSPLTGRSTEAFF
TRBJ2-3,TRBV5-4,CASSSLAGGPSDTQYF
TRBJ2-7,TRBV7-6,CASSLGLAGAYEQYF
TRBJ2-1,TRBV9,CASSVRGANEQFF